This TCR beta chain was recovered during a study of human T cells and chemical hapten exposure. Whole-study context: Per-sample variation in TCR yield stemmed mainly from small pooled library volume differences. Study-wide results and caveats: The number of TCRs over 1 in 1000 frequency stayed unchanged after DPC.

Time point of the sample: healthy volunteer bleed at 6 weeks. Researchers extracted total RNA from unfractionated whole blood. Authors' processing steps: More than 95,000 TCRs per sample was the median, with a range of about 20,000 to 690,600. TCRdb analysed the RACE reads with MiXCR anew, one entry per CDR3 protein. The V and J calls follow TCRdb's processing rather than the paper's. The sample holds some 65,000 distinct CDR3 sequences; 5.5% to 7.5% are singletons and the top ten take 3% to 3.5%. Germline V gene data show CDR1 as DFQATT and CDR2 as SNEGSKA (reference sequence). V lost 6 bases, J lost 3 bases, and 11 bases stayed unmatched. This CDR3 is built from 16 residues. This clonotype was detected ten times or more. Its specificity is unknown.

This clonotype was sampled from a female donor in good health. Some clones in this sample may be carry-over from other donors' samples. Material for sequencing was whole blood. The V and J genes are TRBV20-1 and TRBJ2-1; TRBD2 matches at 10 bases. DNA of the CDR3: TGCAGTGCGATACCACCAAGACTAGCGGGCTACAATGAGCAGTTCTTC. As protein: CSAIPPRLAGYNEQFF.